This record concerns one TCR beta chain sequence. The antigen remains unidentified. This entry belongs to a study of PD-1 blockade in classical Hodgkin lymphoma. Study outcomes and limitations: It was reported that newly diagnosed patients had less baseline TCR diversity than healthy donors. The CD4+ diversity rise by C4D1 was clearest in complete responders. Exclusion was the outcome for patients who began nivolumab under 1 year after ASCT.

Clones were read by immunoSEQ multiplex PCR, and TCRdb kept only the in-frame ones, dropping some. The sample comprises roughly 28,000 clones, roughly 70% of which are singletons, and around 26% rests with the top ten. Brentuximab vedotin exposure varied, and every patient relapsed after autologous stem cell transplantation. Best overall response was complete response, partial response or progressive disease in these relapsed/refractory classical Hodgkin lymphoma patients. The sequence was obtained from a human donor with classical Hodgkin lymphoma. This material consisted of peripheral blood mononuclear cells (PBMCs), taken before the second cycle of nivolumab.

The CDR3 sequence is CASSLSFVDRFGELFF. The CDR3, as DNA: TGTGCCAGCAGTTTATCGTTTGTGGACAGGTTCGGGGAGCTGTTTTTT. The chain couples TRBV27 to TRBJ2-2; 7 bases align to TRBD1. The germline CDR1 and CDR2 sequences are MNHEY and SMNVEV (reference sequence). V was clipped by 0 bases and J by 7 bases; unmatched bases: 8. CDR3 length: 16 amino acids.